A single sample gave rise to the 8 T cell receptor beta chains below, sequenced in a study of blood T cell repertoires in COVID-19. This table comes from immunoSEQ multiplex PCR, and its TCRdb copy is limited to in-frame clones, with some not included. The repertoire holds 68,000 or so clones, with roughly 89% as singletons. The sample was peripheral blood. These receptors originate from a man aged 50-60 years with active COVID-19.

This sequence joins TRBV11-2 and TRBJ2-2; 10 positions agree with TRBD2. V trimming: 1 base; J trimming: 6 bases; junction bases outside the gene matches: 2. The CDR3 loop spans 15 amino acids. The germline gives CDR1 SGHAT, CDR2 FQNNGV. The CDR3 reads CASSLGAGGPGELFF. In DNA form, the CDR3 reads TGTGCCAGCAGCTTAGGAGCGGGGGGGCCCGGGGAGCTGTTTTTT.

The rearrangement links TRBV30 to TRBJ2-5; 11 bases match TRBD1. Germline values: CDR1 GTSNPN, CDR2 SVGIG (reference sequence). This CDR3 is built from 14 residues. V lost 5 bases to trimming and J lost 6 bases; unmatched junction nucleotides: 8. CDR3: CAWGDRGGLKTQYF. CDR3 DNA: TGTGCCTGGGGGGACAGGGGGGGTTTAAAGACCCAGTACTTC.

This chain connects TRBV4-3 to TRBJ1-4; D possibly corresponds to TRBD1 (5 bases). Germline V gene sequence: CDR1 LGHNA, CDR2 YSLEER. Trimming removed 1 base at V and 0 bases at J, with 9 bases between. There are 16 residues in the CDR3. The CDR3 region is CASSQGDFATNEKLFF. CDR3 coding DNA: TGCGCCAGCAGCCAAGGGGACTTTGCAACTAATGAAAAACTGTTTTTT.

The genes are TRBV2 and TRBJ1-2; 10 bases map to TRBD1. V gave up 11 bases and J gave up 4 bases; unmatched junction bases: 10. Germline CDR1 and CDR2: SNHLY and FYNNEI. This CDR3 comprises 14 residues. CDR3 protein: CAGEAGTGVYGYTF. The CDR3 coding sequence is TGTGCCGGAGAGGCCGGGACAGGGGTCTATGGCTACACCTTC.

The rearrangement uses TRBV11-2 and TRBJ1-5, with 8 bases that match TRBD1. The CDR3 has 13 amino acids. CDR1 and CDR2 (germline): SGHAT, FQNNGV. J gave up 5 bases and V 5 bases, and 2 bases lay outside the gene matches. CDR3 nucleotides: TGTGCCAGCAGCGAACAGGGGGATCAGCCCCAGCATTTT. Amino acid sequence: CASSEQGDQPQHF.

Regarding this clone: Within the sample, other DNA sequences also encode this same CDR3. The chain uses TRBV5-1 and TRBJ2-3; unclear D gene. V shed 0 bases and J shed 0 bases, with 5 bases lying between them. CDR1 is SGHRS, CDR2 YFSETQ, per germline. This CDR3 has 14 amino acids. The DNA for the CDR3 is TGCGCCAGCAGCTTGGCCGAGAGCACAGATACGCAGTATTTT. It specifies CASSLAESTDTQYF.

The V and J genes are TRBV12-5 and TRBJ1-4; a weak D match, TRBD1 (5 bases). Deletions cut 1 base from V and 12 bases from J, with 9 bases between. This CDR3 spans 12 amino acids. CDR1 and CDR2 (germline): LGHNT, FRNRAP. This CDR3 is CASGLDWGELFF. The CDR3 DNA follows: TGTGCTAGTGGTTTGGATTGGGGGGAACTGTTTTTT.

The V call is TRBV3-1 (or the pseudogene TRBV3-2), the J call TRBJ2-5; 12 nucleotides align to TRBD1. The CDR3 has 16 amino acids. Germline CDR1 is LGHDT and CDR2 is YNNKEL (reference sequence). The V gene end was trimmed by 5 bases and the J gene end by 4 bases; junction bases not matched to a gene: 8. The CDR3 loop reads CASSAWGQGAGETQYF. The CDR3 nucleotides are TGTGCCAGCAGCGCCTGGGGACAGGGGGCGGGAGAGACCCAGTACTTC.